Following are 10 T cell receptor beta chains from one sample sequenced in a study of blood T cell repertoires in COVID-19. Here immunoSEQ multiplex PCR was the method, and the copy in TCRdb shows in-frame clones only, minus some. Among hundreds of thousands of clones, more than 75% were seen once, and the ten largest hold about 6%. The sample consisted of peripheral blood. These receptors came from a woman aged 50 to 60 with COVID-19, enrolled during active disease.

The chain joins TRBV10-2 to TRBJ2-7; 7 nucleotides align to TRBD2. Looked up from germline, CDR1 is WSHSY and CDR2 is SAAADI. The CDR3 covers 11 residues. V shed 11 bases, J shed 3 bases, and the junction held 4 bases outside the gene matches. The CDR3 DNA reads as TGCGCCTCTTCTAGCGGCTACGAGCAGTACTTC. Its translation: CASSSGYEQYF.

The chain combines TRBV7-9 with TRBJ2-1, with D possibly TRBD1 on 6 matching bases. The V end was cut by 4 bases, the J end by 0 bases, with 13 bases between. CDR1 and CDR2 (germline): SEHNR, FQNEAQ (reference sequence). The CDR3 runs to 16 residues. CDR3 DNA: TGTGCCAGCAGCTCTAGGGTGGGGGCCTCCTACAATGAGCAGTTCTTC. Translated, it gives CASSSRVGASYNEQFF.

V gene TRBV27 combines with J gene TRBJ2-1, with TRBD1 identical over 7 bases. The germline gives CDR1 MNHEY, CDR2 SMNVEV (reference sequence). The CDR3 is 15 residues long. The V and J ends lost 6 bases and 5 bases, in that order; junction bases with no gene match: 10. The DNA for the CDR3 is TGTGCCAGCAGCATGACAGGGAGAGGGAACAATGAGCAGTTCTTC. Translated, it gives CASSMTGRGNNEQFF.

The CDR3 protein is CASSKVKRLAGPGANVLTF. CDR3 in DNA: TGTGCCAGCAGCAAAGTCAAGAGACTAGCGGGACCGGGGGCCAACGTCCTGACTTTC. This chain joins TRBV21-1 and TRBJ2-6; the table names TRBD2, a call not compared with the DNA. TRBV21-1 is a recognized pseudogene. This CDR3 spans 19 amino acids.

The rearrangement links TRBV7-9 to TRBJ2-5, with 7 nucleotides matching TRBD1. The trim removed 1 base at V and 4 bases at J, leaving 3 bases unmatched. CDR1 is SEHNR, CDR2 FQNEAQ, per germline (reference sequence). The CDR3 extends over 14 amino acids. For the CDR3, the DNA is TGTGCCAGCAGCTTAGTCGCAGGGGGAGAGACCCAGTACTTC. Translation: CASSLVAGGETQYF.

A few counts support this clone. The V and J genes are TRBV6-1 and TRBJ1-2; 8 nucleotides line up with TRBD1. The V gene end was trimmed by 3 bases and the J gene end by 3 bases; junction bases not matched to a gene: 3. CDR3 length: 14 residues. Per the germline V gene, CDR1 is MNHNS and CDR2 is SASEGT. This CDR3 is CASSDQGAYYGYTF. CDR3 sequence (DNA): TGTGCCAGCAGTGACCAGGGGGCTTACTATGGCTACACCTTC.

The V and J genes are TRBV6-1 and TRBJ2-2; tentative D call: TRBD1 (6 bases). Trimming shortened V by 4 bases and J by 3 bases, and 15 bases separated the two germline ends. CDR1 and CDR2 (germline): MNHNS, SASEGT. This CDR3 spans 16 amino acids. For the CDR3, the DNA is TGTGCCAGCAGTGCGCGACAGGTTGGTCACACCGGGGAGCTGTTTTTT. It specifies CASSARQVGHTGELFF.

The V gene is TRBV5-1, the J gene TRBJ2-1; 10 bases are a match to TRBD2. The CDR3 extends over 16 amino acids. Germline V lookup: CDR1 SGHRS, CDR2 YFSETQ. The junction had 13 bases not matched to a gene; V was cut back by 6 bases and J by 7 bases. CDR3 protein: CASKESGRAVSNEQFF. The CDR3, as DNA: TGCGCCAGCAAAGAGAGCGGGAGGGCCGTTTCTAATGAGCAGTTCTTC.

The chain employs TRBV7-8 and TRBJ2-3; D perhaps matches TRBD2 (5 bases). The CDR3 extends over 14 amino acids. The V gene lost 5 bases and the J gene lost 0 bases, with 9 bases spanning the gap. Germline-derived CDR1 and CDR2 are SGHVS and FQNEAQ. The CDR3 DNA follows: TGTGCCAGCAGCCTTAGGACTAGCACAGATACGCAGTATTTT. It codes for CASSLRTSTDTQYF.

The rearrangement joins TRBV19 to TRBJ2-1; 10 nucleotides line up with TRBD2. The V gene end was trimmed by 3 bases and the J gene end by 0 bases; junction bases not matched to a gene: 8. Germline CDR1 reads LNHDA; CDR2 reads SQIVND (reference sequence). The CDR3 consists of 18 residues. The CDR3 protein is CASSISLAGLSSYNEQFF. CDR3 sequence (DNA): TGTGCCAGTAGTATTTCACTAGCGGGATTAAGCTCCTACAATGAGCAGTTCTTC.